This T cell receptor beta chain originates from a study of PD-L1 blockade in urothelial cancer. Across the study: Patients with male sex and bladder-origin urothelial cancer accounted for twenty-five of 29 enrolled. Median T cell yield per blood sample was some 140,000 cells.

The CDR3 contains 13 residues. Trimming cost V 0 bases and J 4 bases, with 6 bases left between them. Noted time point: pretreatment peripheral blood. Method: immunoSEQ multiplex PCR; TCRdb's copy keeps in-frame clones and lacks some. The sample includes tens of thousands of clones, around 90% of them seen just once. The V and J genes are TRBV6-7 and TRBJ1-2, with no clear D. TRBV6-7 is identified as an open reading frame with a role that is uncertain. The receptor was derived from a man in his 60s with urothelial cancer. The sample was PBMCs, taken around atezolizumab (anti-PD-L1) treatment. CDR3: CASSYSSVYGYTF. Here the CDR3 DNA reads TGTGCCAGCAGTTACTCGTCGGTCTATGGCTACACCTTC.